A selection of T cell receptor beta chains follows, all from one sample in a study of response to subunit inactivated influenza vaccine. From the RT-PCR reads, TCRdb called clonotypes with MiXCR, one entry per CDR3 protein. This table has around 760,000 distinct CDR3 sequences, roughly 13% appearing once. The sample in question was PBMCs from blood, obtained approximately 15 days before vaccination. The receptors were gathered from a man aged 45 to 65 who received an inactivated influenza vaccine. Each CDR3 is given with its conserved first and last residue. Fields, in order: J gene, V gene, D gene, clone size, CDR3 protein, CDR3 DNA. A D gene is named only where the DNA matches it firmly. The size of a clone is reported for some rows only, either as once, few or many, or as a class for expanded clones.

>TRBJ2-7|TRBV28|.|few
CASSVVARNGEQYF
TGTGCCAGCAGTGTGGTGGCTAGGAACGGCGAGCAGTACTTC
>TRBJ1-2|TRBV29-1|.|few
CSGGHPKRDGYTF
TGCAGCGGGGGACACCCAAAAAGGGATGGCTACACCTTC
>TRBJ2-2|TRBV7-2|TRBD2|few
CASSLRSSGRVGELFF
TGTGCCAGCAGCTTACGTAGTAGCGGGAGGGTGGGGGAGCTGTTTTTT
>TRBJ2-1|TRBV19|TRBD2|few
CASSIATPGLSSYNEQFF
TGTGCCAGTAGTATAGCAACCCCGGGACTAAGCTCCTACAATGAGCAGTTCTTC
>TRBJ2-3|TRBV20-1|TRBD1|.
CSASLGTGSDTQYF
TGCAGTGCTAGTCTGGGGACAGGGTCAGATACGCAGTATTTT
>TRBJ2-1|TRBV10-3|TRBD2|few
CAINRLAGENEQFF
TGTGCCATCAATAGACTAGCGGGAGAGAATGAGCAGTTCTTC
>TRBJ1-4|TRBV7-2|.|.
CASSLVSTAFNEKLFF
TGTGCCAGCAGCTTAGTGTCGACAGCTTTTAATGAAAAACTGTTTTTT
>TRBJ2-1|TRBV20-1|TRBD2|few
CSASLSGGHYNEQFF
TGCAGTGCTAGTCTTAGCGGGGGGCATTACAATGAGCAGTTCTTC
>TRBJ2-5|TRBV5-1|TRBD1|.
CASSTGVRETQYF
TGCGCCAGCAGTACAGGGGTACGGGAGACCCAGTACTTC
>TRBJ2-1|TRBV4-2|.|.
CAMGPGIAGYNEQFF
TGTGCCATGGGCCCTGGGATCGCAGGATACAATGAGCAGTTCTTC
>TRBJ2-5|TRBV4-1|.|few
CASSQGSGRETQYF
TGCGCCAGCAGCCAAGGTTCAGGGAGAGAGACCCAGTACTTC
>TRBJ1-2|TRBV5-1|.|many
CASSQSGTVGDGYTF
TGCGCCAGCAGCCAGTCCGGGACGGTCGGCGATGGCTACACCTTC
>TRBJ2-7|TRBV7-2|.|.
CASSLAMGQAYF
TGTGCCAGCAGCTTAGCGATGGGACAAGCGTACTTC
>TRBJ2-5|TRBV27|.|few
CASSLSRVAETQYF
TGTGCCAGCAGTTTATCGAGGGTAGCCGAGACCCAGTACTTC
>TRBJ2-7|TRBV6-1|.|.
CASSEGQQVSYEQYF
TGTGCCAGCAGTGAAGGACAGCAGGTCTCCTACGAGCAGTACTTC
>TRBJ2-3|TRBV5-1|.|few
CASSLPGERTDTQYF
TGCGCCAGCAGCTTGCCTGGGGAGAGGACAGATACGCAGTATTTT
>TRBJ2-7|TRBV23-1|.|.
CASSQAIRDNSYEQYF
TGCGCCAGCAGTCAAGCTATCCGGGACAACTCCTACGAGCAGTACTTC
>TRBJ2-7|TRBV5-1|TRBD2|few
CASSLGLAGEGEQYF
TGCGCCAGCAGCTTGGGACTAGCGGGAGAGGGGGAGCAGTACTTC
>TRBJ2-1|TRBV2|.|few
CASSEAGLRRGAHNEQFF
TGTGCCAGCAGTGAAGCTGGGTTAAGAAGGGGCGCCCACAATGAGCAGTTCTTC
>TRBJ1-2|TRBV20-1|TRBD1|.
CSARDPDRDYGYTF
TGCAGTGCTAGAGATCCCGACAGGGACTATGGCTACACCTTC
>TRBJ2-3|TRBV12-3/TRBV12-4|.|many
CASSSGGYTDTQYF
TGTGCCAGCAGCTCCGGGGGATACACAGATACGCAGTATTTT
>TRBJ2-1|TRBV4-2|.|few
CASSQDLGQRQFF
TGTGCCAGCAGCCAAGACCTCGGACAGAGGCAGTTCTTC
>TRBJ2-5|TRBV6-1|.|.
CASSPLPAQETQYF
TGTGCCAGCAGTCCCCTCCCAGCTCAAGAGACCCAGTACTTC
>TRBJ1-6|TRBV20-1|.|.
CSASPDPYSPLHF
TGCAGTGCTAGTCCGGATCCTTATTCACCCCTCCACTTT
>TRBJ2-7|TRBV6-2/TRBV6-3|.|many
CASSYFSGTYEQYF
TGTGCCAGCAGTTACTTTAGCGGCACCTACGAGCAGTACTTC
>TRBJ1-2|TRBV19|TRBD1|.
CASSTDRGRHYGYTF
TGTGCCAGTAGTACGGACAGGGGGCGACACTATGGCTACACCTTC
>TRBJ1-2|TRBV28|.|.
CASNLGGYSNYGYTF
TGTGCCAGCAACCTGGGAGGGTATTCTAACTATGGCTACACCTTC
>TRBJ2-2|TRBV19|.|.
CASSIITGELFF
TGTGCCAGTAGTATTATTACCGGGGAGCTGTTTTTT
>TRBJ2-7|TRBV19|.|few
CASSILAGQNYEQYF
TGTGCCAGTAGTATACTTGCCGGACAGAACTACGAGCAGTACTTC
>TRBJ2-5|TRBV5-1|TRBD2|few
CASKQRGAQETQYF
TGCGCCAGCAAGCAGCGGGGGGCCCAAGAGACCCAGTACTTC
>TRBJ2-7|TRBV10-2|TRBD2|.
CASTEVWTSPYEQYF
TGCGCCAGCACTGAGGTTTGGACTAGCCCCTACGAGCAGTACTTC
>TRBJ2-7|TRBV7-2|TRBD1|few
CASSLAAQGAWEQYF
TGTGCCAGCAGCTTAGCAGCACAGGGGGCTTGGGAGCAGTACTTC
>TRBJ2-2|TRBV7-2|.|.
CASSSSRLVNTGELFF
TGTGCCAGCAGCTCTAGCCGGCTAGTGAACACCGGGGAGCTGTTTTTT
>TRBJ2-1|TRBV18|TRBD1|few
CASSRGTGPLLYNEQFF
TGTGCCAGCTCCAGAGGGACAGGGCCCCTCCTCTACAATGAGCAGTTCTTC
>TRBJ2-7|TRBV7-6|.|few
CASSLYRQGTGEQYF
TGTGCCAGCAGCTTATACAGGCAGGGAACGGGGGAGCAGTACTTC
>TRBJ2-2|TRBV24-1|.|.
CATSDLFANTGELFF
TGTGCCACCAGTGATTTGTTCGCGAACACCGGGGAGCTGTTTTTT
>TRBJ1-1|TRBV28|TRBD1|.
CASSQQGPRTEAFF
TGTGCCAGCAGTCAACAGGGGCCCCGCACTGAAGCTTTCTTT
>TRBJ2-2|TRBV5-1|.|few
CASSPPTGRNTGELFF
TGCGCCAGCAGCCCCCCGACAGGTCGAAACACCGGGGAGCTGTTTTTT
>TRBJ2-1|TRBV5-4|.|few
CASSSEDLVAFF
TGTGCCAGCAGCTCCGAGGACCTGGTCGCGTTCTTC
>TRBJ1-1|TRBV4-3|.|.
CASSPPRAGVNTEAFF
TGCGCCAGCAGCCCCCCGAGGGCCGGGGTAAACACTGAAGCTTTCTTT
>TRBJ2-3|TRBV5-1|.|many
CASSLDRADTQYF
TGCGCCAGCAGCTTGGACAGGGCAGATACGCAGTATTTT